This T cell receptor beta chain was observed in a study of cytotoxic CD8 clonotypes in ibrutinib-treated CLL (dated by TCRdb to about 2021). About the investigation overall: The cohort had 11 relapsed/refractory and 15 treatment-naive patients; roughly 17 were IGHV unmutated. Cryopreserved peripheral blood mononuclear cells were obtained prior to treatment, at the time of response, and at either disease progression or sustained remission. Longitudinal samples were available for about 30% of the roughly 86 trial participants. Responses were partial in around 25 patients and complete in 2; after median around 68 months follow-up, some 15 stayed in remission and 12 progressed. Samples at response were collected after a median of about twelve months of treatment, with a range of 6 to 36 months. On average, each sample had a few hundred thousand productive templates and more than 75,000 productive rearrangements. Overall results and qualifications from the work: Public clonotypes were found to be uncommon and were observed to contract or remain stable during treatment; the increase in clonality was shown to reflect expansion of private clonotypes at ibrutinib response. Clonality rose at ibrutinib response, remained stable during sustained remission, and dropped back toward baseline at progression. Sampling times were not matched between patients in sustained remission and patients whose disease was progressing, and lymph node repertoires were not examined. Baseline clonality exceeded that of age-matched healthy donors and correlated strongly with circulating CD8+ T-cell counts.

For TCR beta library preparation, approximately 2 micrograms of genomic DNA were isolated from cryopreserved PBMCs. High-throughput TCR beta sequencing was performed on longitudinal blood samples from CLL patients receiving ibrutinib monotherapy. The patients were enrolled in a single-center, open-label phase 2 trial of ibrutinib monotherapy. The cysteine opens and the phenylalanine closes a CDR3 of 13 amino acids. The DNA shown is the 39-base CDR3, in frame from base 1. The germline V gene encodes CDR1 MNHEY and CDR2 SVGAGI. V sheds 8 bases and J sheds 4 bases, leaving 14 bases between their ends. Each clonotype received, on average, 10x coverage in deep resolution sequencing performed on a MiSeq, where the target depth lay between 1 in 1 million and 1 in 200,000 T cells. TCR beta libraries were generated with the immunoSEQ hsTCRB Kit. The original pipeline was this. Data were analyzed with ImmunoSEQ Data Assistant and ImmunoSEQ Analyzer, with V, D and J genes assigned per IMGT definitions. Clonality, which ranges from 0 to 1, was calculated as one minus the normalized Shannon entropy of productive rearrangement frequencies. Only overrepresented clonotypes making up at least 0.05% of the repertoire of each patient were included in the public clonotype analysis. About twelve repertoires from age-matched healthy donors, obtained from immuneACCESS, served as clonality controls. TCRdb obtained this table from immuneACCESS and retained in-frame rearrangements with V and J assigned. These tables miss some clones; where compared with another copy, unresolved V genes account for less than half of the shortfall, and the remainder is unexplained. The D gene and trimming were derived from the DNA, and the V and J assignments and clone size from that table. Recorded for this sample are more than 30,000 clones; around 70% of them occurred a single time. The top ten clones comprise about a quarter of the sample.

About this clone: No cognate antigen has been identified for it. No base-level quality is on record; no much larger clone is a single base apart.

The chain is encoded by TRBV6-5 joined to TRBJ1-1; TRBD1 is a weak D gene call, 6 bases matching. This specimen consisted of PBMCs, obtained before ibrutinib treatment. The TCR comes from a human donor with chronic lymphocytic leukemia. The CDR3 is CASGRGGGTEAFF. The base sequence is TGTGCCAGCGGCAGGGGTGGAGGCACTGAAGCTTTCTTT.